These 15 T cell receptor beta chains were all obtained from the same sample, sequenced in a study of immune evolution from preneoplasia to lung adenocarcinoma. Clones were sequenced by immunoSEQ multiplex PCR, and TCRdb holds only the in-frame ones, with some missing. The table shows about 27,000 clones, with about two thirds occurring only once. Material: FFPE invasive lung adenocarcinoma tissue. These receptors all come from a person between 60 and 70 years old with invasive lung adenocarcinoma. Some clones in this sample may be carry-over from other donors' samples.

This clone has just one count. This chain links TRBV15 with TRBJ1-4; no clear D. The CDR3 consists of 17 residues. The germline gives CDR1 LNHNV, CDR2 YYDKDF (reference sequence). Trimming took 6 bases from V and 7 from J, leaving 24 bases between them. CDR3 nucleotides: TGTGCCACCAGTTCAGGCCCCGGCCGGGCTCGGAGTGAAAAACTGTTTTTT. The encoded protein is CATSSGPGRARSEKLFF.

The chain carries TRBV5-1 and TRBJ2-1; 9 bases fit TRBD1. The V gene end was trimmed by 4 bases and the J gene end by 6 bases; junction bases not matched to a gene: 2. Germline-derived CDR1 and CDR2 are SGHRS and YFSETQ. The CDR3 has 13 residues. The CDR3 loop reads CASSRDRANEQFF. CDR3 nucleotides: TGCGCCAGCAGCCGGGACAGGGCCAATGAGCAGTTCTTC.

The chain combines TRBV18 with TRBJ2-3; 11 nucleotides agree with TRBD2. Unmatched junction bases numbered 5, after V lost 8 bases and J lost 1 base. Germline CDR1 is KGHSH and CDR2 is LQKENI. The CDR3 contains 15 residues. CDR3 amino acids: CASRGGLAGTDTQYF. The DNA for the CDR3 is TGTGCCAGCCGTGGGGGACTAGCGGGCACAGATACGCAGTATTTT.

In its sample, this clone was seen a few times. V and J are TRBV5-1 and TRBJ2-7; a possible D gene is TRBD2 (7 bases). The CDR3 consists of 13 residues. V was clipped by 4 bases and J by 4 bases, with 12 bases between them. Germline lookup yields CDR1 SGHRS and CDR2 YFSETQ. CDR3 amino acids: CASSQQGGYEQYF. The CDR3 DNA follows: TGCGCCAGCAGCCAACAGGGAGGGTACGAGCAGTACTTC.

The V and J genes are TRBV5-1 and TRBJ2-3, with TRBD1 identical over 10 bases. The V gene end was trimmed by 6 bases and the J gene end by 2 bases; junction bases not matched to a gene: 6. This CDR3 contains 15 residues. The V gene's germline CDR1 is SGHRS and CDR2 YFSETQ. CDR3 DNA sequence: TGCGCCAGCACTTGGACAGGGGGATACACAGATACGCAGTATTTT. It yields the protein CASTWTGGYTDTQYF.

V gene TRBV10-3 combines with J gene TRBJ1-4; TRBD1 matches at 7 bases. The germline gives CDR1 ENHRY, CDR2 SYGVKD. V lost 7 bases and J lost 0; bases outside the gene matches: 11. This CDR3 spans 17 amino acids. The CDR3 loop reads CAITSGQNHATNEKLFF. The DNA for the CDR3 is TGTGCCATCACCTCGGGACAGAATCACGCAACTAATGAAAAACTGTTTTTT.

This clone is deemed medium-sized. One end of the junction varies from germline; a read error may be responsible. CDR3 loop: CASREGGGRAAETQYF. The CDR3 nucleotides are TGTGCCAGCAGGGAAGGAGGCGGGAGGGCCGCCGAGACCCAGTACTTC. The rearrangement uses TRBV2 and TRBJ2-5; 9 bases fit TRBD2. Germline V gene sequence: CDR1 SNHLY, CDR2 FYNNEI. The CDR3 extends over 16 amino acids.

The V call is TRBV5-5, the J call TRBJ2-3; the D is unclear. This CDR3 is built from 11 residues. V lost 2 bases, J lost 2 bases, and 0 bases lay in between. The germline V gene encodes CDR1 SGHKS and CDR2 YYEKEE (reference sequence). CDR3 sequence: CASSFTDTQYF. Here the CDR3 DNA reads TGTGCCAGCAGCTTCACAGATACGCAGTATTTT.

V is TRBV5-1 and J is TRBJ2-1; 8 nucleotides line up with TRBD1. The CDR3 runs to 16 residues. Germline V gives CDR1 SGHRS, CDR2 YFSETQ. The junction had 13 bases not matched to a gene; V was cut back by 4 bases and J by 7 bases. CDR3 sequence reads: CASSDGQGLLGNEQFF. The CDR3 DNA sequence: TGCGCCAGCAGCGACGGACAGGGCCTATTGGGGAATGAGCAGTTCTTC.

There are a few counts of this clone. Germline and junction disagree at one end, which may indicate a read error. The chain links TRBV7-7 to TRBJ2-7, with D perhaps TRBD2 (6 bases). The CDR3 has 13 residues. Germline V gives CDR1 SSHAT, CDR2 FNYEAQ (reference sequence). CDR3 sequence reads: CASSVKEGNEQYF. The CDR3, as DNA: TGTGCTAGCAGCGTCAAGGAGGGGAACGAGCAGTACTTC.

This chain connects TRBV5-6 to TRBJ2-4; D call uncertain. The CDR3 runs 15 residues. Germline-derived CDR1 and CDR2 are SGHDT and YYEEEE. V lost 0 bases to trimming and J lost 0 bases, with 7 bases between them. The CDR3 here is CASSLATGAKNIQYF. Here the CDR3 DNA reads TGTGCCAGCAGCTTGGCAACGGGAGCCAAAAACATTCAGTACTTC.

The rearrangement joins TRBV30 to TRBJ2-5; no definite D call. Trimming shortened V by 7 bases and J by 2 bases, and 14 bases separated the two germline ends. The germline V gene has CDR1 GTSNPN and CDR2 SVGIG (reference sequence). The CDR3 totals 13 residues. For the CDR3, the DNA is TGTGCCTACGGATCGCAAGGTCAAGAGACCCAGTACTTC. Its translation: CAYGSQGQETQYF. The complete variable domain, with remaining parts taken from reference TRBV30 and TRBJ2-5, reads SQTIHQWPATLVQPVGSPLSLECTVEGTSNPNLYWYRQAAGRGLQLLFYSVGIGQISSEVPQNLSASRPQDRQFILSSKKLLLSDSGFYLCAYGSQGQETQYFGPGTRLLVL.

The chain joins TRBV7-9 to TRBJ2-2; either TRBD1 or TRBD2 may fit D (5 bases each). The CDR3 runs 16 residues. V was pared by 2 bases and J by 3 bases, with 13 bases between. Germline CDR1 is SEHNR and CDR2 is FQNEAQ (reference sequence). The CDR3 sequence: CASSLMRLGDTGELFF. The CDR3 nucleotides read TGTGCCAGCAGCTTAATGAGACTGGGGGACACCGGGGAGCTGTTTTTT. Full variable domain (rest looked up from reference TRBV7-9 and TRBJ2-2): DTGVSQNPRHKITKRGQNVTFRCDPISEHNRLYWYRQTLGQGPEFLTYFQNEAQLEKSRLLSDRFSAERPKGSFSTLEIQRTEQGDSAMYLCASSLMRLGDTGELFFGEGSRLTVL.

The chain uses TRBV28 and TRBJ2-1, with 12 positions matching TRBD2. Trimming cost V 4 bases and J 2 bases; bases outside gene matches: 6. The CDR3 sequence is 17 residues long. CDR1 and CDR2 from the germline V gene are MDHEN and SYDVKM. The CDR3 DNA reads TGTGCCAGCAGTTCAAGACTAGCGGGGGAGACCTACAATGAGCAGTTCTTC. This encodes CASSSRLAGETYNEQFF.

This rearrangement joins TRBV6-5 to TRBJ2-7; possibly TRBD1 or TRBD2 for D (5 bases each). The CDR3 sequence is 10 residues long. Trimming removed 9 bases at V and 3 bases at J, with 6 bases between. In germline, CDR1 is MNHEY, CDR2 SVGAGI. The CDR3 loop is CASGGYEQYF. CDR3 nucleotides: TGTGCCAGTGGGGGCTACGAGCAGTACTTC.